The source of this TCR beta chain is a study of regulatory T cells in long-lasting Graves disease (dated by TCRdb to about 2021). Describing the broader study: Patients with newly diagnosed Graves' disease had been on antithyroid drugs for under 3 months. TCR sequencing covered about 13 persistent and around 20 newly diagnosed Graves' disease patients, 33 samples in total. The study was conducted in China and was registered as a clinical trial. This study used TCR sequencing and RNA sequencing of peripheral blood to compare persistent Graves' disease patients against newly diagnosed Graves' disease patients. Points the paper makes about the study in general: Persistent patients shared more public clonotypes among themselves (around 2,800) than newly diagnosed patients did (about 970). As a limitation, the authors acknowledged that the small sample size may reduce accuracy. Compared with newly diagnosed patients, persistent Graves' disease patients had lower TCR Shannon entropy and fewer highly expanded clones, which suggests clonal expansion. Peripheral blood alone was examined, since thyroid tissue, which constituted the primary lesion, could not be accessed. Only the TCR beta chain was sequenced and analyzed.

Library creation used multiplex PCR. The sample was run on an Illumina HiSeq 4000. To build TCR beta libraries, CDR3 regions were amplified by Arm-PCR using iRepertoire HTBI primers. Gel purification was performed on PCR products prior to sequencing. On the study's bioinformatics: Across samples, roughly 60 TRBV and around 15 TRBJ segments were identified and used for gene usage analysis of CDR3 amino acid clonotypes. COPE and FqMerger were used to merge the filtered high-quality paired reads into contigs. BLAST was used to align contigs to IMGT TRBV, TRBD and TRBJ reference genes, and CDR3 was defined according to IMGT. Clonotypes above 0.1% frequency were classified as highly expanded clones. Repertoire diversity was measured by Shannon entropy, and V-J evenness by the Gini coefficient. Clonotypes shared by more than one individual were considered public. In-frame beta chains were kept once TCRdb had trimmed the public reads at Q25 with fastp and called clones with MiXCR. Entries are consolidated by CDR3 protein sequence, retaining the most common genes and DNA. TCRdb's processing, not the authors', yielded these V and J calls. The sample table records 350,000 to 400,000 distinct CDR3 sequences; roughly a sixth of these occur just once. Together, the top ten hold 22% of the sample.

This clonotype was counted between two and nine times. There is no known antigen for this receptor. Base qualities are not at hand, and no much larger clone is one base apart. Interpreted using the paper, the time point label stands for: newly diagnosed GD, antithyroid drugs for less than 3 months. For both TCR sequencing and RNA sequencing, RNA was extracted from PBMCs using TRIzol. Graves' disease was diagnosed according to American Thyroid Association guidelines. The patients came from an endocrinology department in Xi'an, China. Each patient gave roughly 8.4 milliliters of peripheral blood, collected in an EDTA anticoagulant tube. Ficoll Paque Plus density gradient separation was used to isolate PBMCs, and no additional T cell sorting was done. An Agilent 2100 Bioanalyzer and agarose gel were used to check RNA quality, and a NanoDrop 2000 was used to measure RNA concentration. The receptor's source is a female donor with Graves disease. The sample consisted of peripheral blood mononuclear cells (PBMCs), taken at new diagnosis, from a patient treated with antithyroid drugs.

The CDR3 sequence is CATSRDPTYNYGYTF. At the DNA level, the sequence is TGTGCCACCAGCAGAGATCCTACCTATAACTATGGCTACACCTTC. The chain is encoded by TRBV15 joined to TRBJ1-2; no D gene can be assigned with confidence. The germline V gene (reference sequence) gives CDR1 as LNHNV and CDR2 as YYDKDF. Including cysteine and phenylalanine, the CDR3 has 15 amino acids. The read is trimmed to its CDR3 DNA, 45 bases read in frame from base 1. Trimming costs V 0 bases and J 1 base, and their ends lie 9 bases apart. Reference TRBV15 and TRBJ1-2 proteins supply the regions before and after the CDR3; the full variable domain is: DAMVIQNPRYQVTQFGKPVTLSCSQTLNHNVMYWYQQKSSQAPKLLFHYYDKDFNNEADTPDNFQSRRPNTSFCFLDIRSPGLGDTAMYLCATSRDPTYNYGYTFGSGTRLTVV.